This T cell receptor (beta chain) appears in the sequencing data of a study of shared clonotypes between healthy human individuals (dated by TCRdb to 2020 to 2022). About the full investigation: Two women and a few men aged 18 to 49 years were included in the cohort. For each donor, three plates each were used for CD4 naive and CD4 memory, two plates were used for CD8 naive, and one plate was used for CD8 memory. Blood TCR repertoires of a handful of healthy adults were deeply sequenced to estimate repertoire size and the extent of clonotype sharing between individuals. Libraries were prepared and TCR repertoires were sequenced by different laboratories using diverse techniques, in order to increase sequencing depth and limit assay-specific biases. Between about 0.85 and 8.9 billion PBMCs per donor were obtained by leukapheresis. The study at large found these results: Sampling was limited to blood, and TCR repertoires in tissue likely differ from TCR repertoires in blood. Even with the large sequencing depth, rarefaction of the sorted-subset datasets indicated that sequencing was incomplete. When several donors were compared, the shared fraction of clonotypes was about 5.2% for naive CD4, around 3.5% for naive CD8, about 2.4% for memory CD4, and less than 0.5% for memory CD8. The genetic and exposure-history diversity represented was limited by the small number of donors. Higher generation probabilities were observed for clonotypes shared by all four sorted-subset donors than for non-shared clonotypes. Naive subsets generally had larger estimated clonotype richness than memory subsets did. Pairwise subsampling indicated that sequencing depth was expected to affect the degree of clonotype sharing among donors.

In the germline V gene (reference sequence), CDR1 corresponds to MNHEY and CDR2 to SMNVEV. The cysteine opens and the phenylalanine closes a CDR3 of 14 amino acids. Only the CDR3 region is kept as DNA, spanning 42 bases read in frame from base 1. The junction carries 6 bases between V and J, which are trimmed by 3 bases and 0 bases respectively. TCR CDR3 regions were amplified from genomic DNA by multiplex PCR using the deep immunoSEQ assay. Extracted genomic DNA from each cell subset was spread evenly across all wells of several immunoSEQ 96-well plates, with each plate serving as a replicate. For sorted subsets, 200 to 250 ng of genomic DNA, equivalent to around 29,000 T cell genomes, went into each replicate PCR. The purified libraries were quantified using a Qubit 3.0 fluorometer, sized with a Bioanalyzer 2100, and then quantified again using the KAPA Library Quantification kit. Each immunoSEQ 96-well plate was sequenced on its own single-read 150-cycle Illumina NextSeq 550 flow cell. On the study's bioinformatics: Because the immunoSEQ output held only junctional sequences and lacked quality scores, the filtering could not match the filtering applied to full-length reads. To assign V/J genes and CDR3, sequences were annotated using PyIR, a Python wrapper for IgBLAST v1.9, with IMGT germline references. Reads were removed for weak V/J assignments (E-value above 1e-6), missing CDR3, stop codons, out-of-frame junctions, or ambiguous translated residues. V3J clonotypes were defined as sequences sharing the same inferred V gene, J gene, and CDR3 amino acid sequence. To compute the percentage overlap between repertoires, the number of shared unique clonotypes was divided by the size of the smaller repertoire. Three approaches were used to assess repertoire richness: RTK rarefaction, the Chao1 estimator, and Recon v2.1 estimates of unobserved clonotypes. Generation probabilities for all TCRbeta clonotypes obtained by the gDNA method from several donors were computed using OLGA. The immuneACCESS repertoire file appears here via TCRdb, limited to in-frame rearrangements. These files lack a portion of the clones; in checked studies, under half of the deficit traces to unresolved V genes, and the cause of the others is not known. That table is the source of V, J and clone size, and D and trimming were worked out from the DNA. This sample comprises approximately 1.1 million clones, 70% to 80% of them detected only once. The ten largest clones capture approximately 0.5% of the sample.

Comment on this clone: This receptor's antigen is unknown. No per-base quality is available; no much larger clone lies one base away. Other nucleotide sequences from this sample produce the same CDR3.

Donors were healthy HIV-negative adults with no recently reported acute infections or vaccinations. All donors were Caucasian adults living in Nashville, Tennessee, USA. CD4+ T cells were enriched by magnetic negative selection; naive cells were then positively selected on CD45RA, and the negative fraction formed the memory subset. Blood was collected by leukapheresis, and PBMCs were isolated by Ficoll-Histopaque density gradient centrifugation and then cryopreserved in liquid nitrogen vapor phase. Purity and quantity of every magnetically sorted T cell population were checked by analytical flow cytometry. From each sorted fraction, genomic DNA was isolated and quantified by UV absorbance on a Nanodrop 2000c.

The V and J genes are TRBV27 and TRBJ2-1; the D gene is perhaps TRBD2, on 6 matching bases. The receptor was derived from a man aged 18 to 30 in good health. Some clones in this sample may be carry-over from other donors' samples. Material: memory CD4+ T cells from PBMCs. The cell subset or site label for this specimen denotes: CD45RA-negative fraction. The CDR3 protein: CASSFGSSYNEQFF. The bases read TGTGCCAGCAGTTTCGGGAGCTCCTACAATGAGCAGTTCTTC.